The sequence of this T cell receptor beta chain was determined in a study of shared clonotypes between healthy human individuals (dated by TCRdb to the early 2020s). Context from the whole study: A couple of women and a few men aged 18 to 49 years were included in the cohort. For each donor, CD4 naive and CD4 memory were each run on three plates, CD8 naive on two plates, and CD8 memory on one plate. To estimate repertoire size and how much clonotype sharing occurs between individuals, the study deeply sequenced the blood TCR repertoires of 4 to 6 healthy adults. To increase sequencing depth and limit assay-specific biases, TCR repertoire library preparation and sequencing were carried out by different laboratories using diverse techniques. Between about 0.85 and 8.9 billion PBMCs per donor were obtained by leukapheresis.

Healthy HIV-negative adults with no recently reported acute infections or vaccinations were included as donors. Only Caucasian adults living in Nashville, Tennessee, USA were represented among the donors. CD4+ T cells were enriched by magnetic negative selection; naive cells were then positively selected on CD45RA, and the negative fraction formed the memory subset. Blood was collected by leukapheresis, and PBMCs were isolated by Ficoll-Histopaque density gradient centrifugation and then cryopreserved in liquid nitrogen vapor phase. Analytical flow cytometry was used to check the purity and quantity of every magnetically sorted T cell population. Each sorted fraction had its genomic DNA isolated and then quantified by UV absorbance on a Nanodrop 2000c. Using the deep immunoSEQ assay, TCR CDR3 regions were amplified from genomic DNA by multiplex PCR. Extracted genomic DNA from each cell subset was distributed evenly across all wells of several immunoSEQ 96-well plates, and each plate was treated as a replicate. For sorted subsets, approximately 200 ng of genomic DNA, equivalent to 30,000 or so T cell genomes, went into each replicate PCR. Purified libraries were measured with a Qubit 3.0 fluorometer, size-checked on a Bioanalyzer 2100, and measured again with the KAPA Library Quantification kit. Every immunoSEQ 96-well plate was sequenced on a separate single-read 150-cycle Illumina NextSeq 550 flow cell. On the study's bioinformatics: Because the immunoSEQ output held only junctional sequences and lacked quality scores, the filtering could not match the filtering applied to full-length reads. Sequences were annotated with PyIR, a Python wrapper for IgBLAST v1.9, using IMGT germline references to assign V/J genes and CDR3. Reads with weak V/J assignments (E-value above 1e-6), missing CDR3, stop codons, out-of-frame junctions, or ambiguous translated residues were removed. A V3J clonotype was defined by an identical inferred V gene, J gene, and CDR3 amino acid sequence. Percentage overlap between repertoires was calculated by dividing the number of shared unique clonotypes by the size of the smaller repertoire. Repertoire richness was assessed with RTK rarefaction, the Chao1 estimator, and Recon v2.1 estimates of unobserved clonotypes. Generation probabilities for all TCRbeta clonotypes obtained by the gDNA method from a handful of donors were computed using OLGA. TCRdb obtained this table from immuneACCESS and retained in-frame rearrangements with V and J assigned. These tables miss some clones; where compared with another copy, unresolved V genes account for less than half of the shortfall, and the remainder is unexplained. Clone size and the V and J calls come from that table; the DNA yielded D and trimming. Across this sample there are 2 million to 2.5 million clones, with 85% to 95% seen only once. 0.37% of the sample comes from the top ten.

What the research found in general, with its limitations: When a handful of donors were compared, the shared fraction of clonotypes was around 4.6% for naive CD4, roughly 3.3% for naive CD8, roughly 2.5% for memory CD4, and around 0.4% for memory CD8. Sampling was limited to blood, and TCR repertoires in tissue likely differ from TCR repertoires in blood. Pairwise subsampling indicated that sequencing depth was expected to affect the degree of clonotype sharing among donors. Naive subsets generally had larger estimated clonotype richness than memory subsets did. Because the study included only a small number of donors, the genetic and exposure-history diversity represented was limited. Even with the large sequencing depth, rarefaction of the sorted-subset datasets indicated that sequencing was incomplete. Compared with non-shared clonotypes, clonotypes shared by all four sorted-subset donors had higher generation probabilities.

V loses 0 bases at its end and J loses 4 bases; junction bases beyond the gene matches: 0. The CDR3, cysteine through phenylalanine, is 14 amino acids long. The sequence is cut down to CDR3 DNA, 42 bases in frame from base 1. The germline V gene encodes CDR1 SGHVS and CDR2 FQNEAQ. About this clone itself: Its cognate antigen has yet to be identified. No qualities accompany the bases; no much larger clone lies one base away.

This receptor was taken from a man between 18 and 29 years old in good health. Some clones in this sample may be carry-over from other donors' samples. The chain is assembled from TRBV7-8 and TRBJ1-1; 9 bases in between match TRBD1. The specimen sequenced was naive CD4+ T cells from PBMCs. Sample cell subset or site, as interpreted from the label and publication: CD45RA+ positively selected. Here the CDR3 is given as CASSLAQGATEAFF. The DNA is TGTGCCAGCAGCTTAGCACAGGGGGCCACTGAAGCTTTCTTT. Full variable domain (CDR3 extended with the reference TRBV7-8 and TRBJ1-1 proteins): GAGVSQSPRYKVAKRGQDVALRCDPISGHVSLFWYQQALGQGPEFLTYFQNEAQLDKSGLPSDRFFAERPEGSVSTLKIQRTQQEDSAVYLCASSLAQGATEAFFGQGTRLTVV.